These 7 T cell receptor beta chains share one sample of origin, sequenced in a study of cytomegalovirus exposure and HLA in healthy donors. PCR amplification relied on 60 Vbeta primers (plus 13 Jbeta primers). Here immunoSEQ multiplex PCR was the method, and the copy in TCRdb shows in-frame clones only, minus some. In total, the table holds 20,000 to 25,000 clones. Sequences were obtained from PBMCs. All receptors derive from a male donor in good health and CMV-seropositive.

The chain recombines TRBV6-5 with TRBJ1-2; D is possibly TRBD1 (6 bases). The V gene lost 11 bases and the J gene lost 8 bases, with 18 bases spanning the gap. CDR1 and CDR2 (germline): MNHEY, SVGAGI. This CDR3 has 12 residues. The chain's CDR3 is CALKGGPRGYTF. The CDR3, as DNA: TGTGCCCTAAAGGGGGGGCCTCGGGGCTACACCTTC.

This chain connects TRBV5-4 to TRBJ2-7; D not certain. Per the germline V gene, CDR1 is SGHNT and CDR2 is YYREEE (reference sequence). The CDR3 has 13 residues. V lost 4 bases, J lost 6 bases, and 14 bases lay in between. The CDR3 nucleotides read TGTGCCAGCAGCCAGGATTGGGTTACCGAGCAGTACTTC. This translates into CASSQDWVTEQYF. Complete variable domain (other parts from reference TRBV5-4 and TRBJ2-7): ETGVTQSPTHLIKTRGQQVTLRCSSQSGHNTVSWYQQALGQGPQFIFQYYREEENGRGNFPPRFSGLQFPNYSSELNVNALELDDSALYLCASSQDWVTEQYFGPGTRLTVT.

The chain carries TRBV7-9 and TRBJ1-2, with 7 bases that match TRBD1. CDR1 and CDR2 from the germline V gene are SEHNR and FQNEAQ (reference sequence). This CDR3 spans 12 amino acids. Trimming took 4 bases from V and 4 from J; bases not matched to a gene: 0. This CDR3 is CASSWDSYGYTF. As DNA, the CDR3 is TGTGCCAGCAGCTGGGACAGCTATGGCTACACCTTC.

The V call is TRBV12-5, the J call TRBJ2-4, with D perhaps matching TRBD2 (5 bases). V was shortened by 7 bases and J by 3 bases, with 16 bases between the two germline ends. Germline V gene data show CDR1 as LGHNT and CDR2 as FRNRAP. The CDR3 sequence is 15 residues long. The chain's CDR3 is CASANPHEGKNIQYF. The CDR3 DNA reads as TGTGCTAGTGCCAACCCCCATGAGGGCAAAAACATTCAGTACTTC.

This chain connects TRBV30 to TRBJ1-2; 7 bases match TRBD1. The ends lost 4 bases at V and 5 bases at J; junction bases unmatched: 10. Germline V gives CDR1 GTSNPN, CDR2 SVGIG (reference sequence). The length of the CDR3 is 14 residues. The CDR3 protein is CAWKGAFQVYGYTF. The CDR3 region has the DNA TGTGCCTGGAAGGGGGCCTTTCAAGTATATGGCTACACCTTC.

This sequence joins TRBV30 and TRBJ1-1; D is possibly TRBD1 (5 bases). Between the trimmed V and J ends, which lost 7 bases and 4 bases, there was a span of 13 bases. The V gene's germline CDR1 is GTSNPN and CDR2 SVGIG (reference sequence). The CDR3 covers 12 residues. This chain's CDR3 is CAYMGGGTEAFF. For the CDR3, the DNA is TGTGCCTACATGGGGGGAGGCACTGAAGCTTTCTTT.

The chain combines TRBV6-5 with TRBJ2-3; TRBD1 matches at 8 bases. Germline V gene lookup returns CDR1 MNHEY and CDR2 SVGAGI. The V gene end was trimmed by 0 bases and the J gene end by 4 bases; junction bases not matched to a gene: 6. CDR3 length equals 16 residues. The CDR3, as DNA: TGTGCCAGCAGTTACTCGGCAGGGGGCAGCGCAGATACGCAGTATTTT. This codes for CASSYSAGGSADTQYF.